This passage covers 16 T cell receptor beta chains from one sample sequenced in a study of human T cells and chemical hapten exposure. Time point: pre-sensitization, week 0. Specified treatment: therapeutic diphenylcyclopropenone sensitization with weekly scalp DPC. TCRdb recomputed calls from the RACE reads with MiXCR, one row per CDR3 protein. The data show around 250,000 distinct CDR3 sequences, approximately 8.6% seen once. The sample was whole blood, taken in connection with sensitization to the hapten diphenylcyclopropenone (DPC). Receptor source: a woman aged 40-49 years with alopecia areata. Some clones in this sample may be carry-over from other donors' samples.

This chain uses TRBV7-8 with TRBJ2-1; 11 nucleotides line up with TRBD2. Germline V gives CDR1 SGHVS, CDR2 FQNEAQ. The CDR3 totals 14 residues. V lost 6 bases and J lost 8; bases outside the gene matches: 6. The CDR3 sequence is CASRVTSGMDEQFF. The CDR3 coding sequence is TGTGCCAGCAGGGTGACTAGCGGGATGGATGAGCAGTTCTTC.

There are a few counts of this clonotype. This sequence joins TRBV5-6 and TRBJ1-1; 7 nucleotides align to TRBD1. Germline CDR1 and CDR2: SGHDT and YYEEEE. V was pared by 1 base and J by 4 bases, with 16 bases of the junction left unmatched. This CDR3 has 18 residues. CDR3 coding DNA: TGTGCCAGCAGCTTGCGACTGCGACAGGGAAGGTGGGGCACTGAAGCTTTCTTT. It is translated as CASSLRLRQGRWGTEAFF.

This rearrangement joins TRBV4-1 to TRBJ1-2; tentative D call: TRBD1 (5 bases). Germline V gene data show CDR1 as MGHRA and CDR2 as YSYEKL. Trimming left V 4 bases short and J 6 bases short, with 15 bases between. The CDR3 covers 14 residues. The CDR3 DNA is TGCGCCAGCAGCCCCAATAGGGGAGGGAATGGCTACACCTTC. This sequence encodes CASSPNRGGNGYTF.

This chain uses TRBV6-5 with TRBJ1-4, with D maybe TRBD1 (6 bases). The germline CDR1 and CDR2 sequences are MNHEY and SVGAGI. With 5 bases removed from V and 8 bases from J, the gap between germline ends came to 18 bases. CDR3 length: 15 residues. CDR3 protein: CASSNRGAHSEKLFF. In DNA, the CDR3 is TGTGCCAGCAGTAACCGGGGGGCGCATAGCGAAAAACTGTTTTTT.

Only a few counts were recorded for this clonotype. The V gene is TRBV6-2 or TRBV6-3, the J gene TRBJ2-7, with 14 positions matching TRBD2. The ends lost 9 bases at V and 5 bases at J; junction bases unmatched: 12. The CDR3 has 16 amino acids. Germline V CDR1 and CDR2: MNHEY, SVGEGT. Written as DNA, the CDR3 is TGTGCCAGTTCCAGTCCCGGGACTAGCGGGAGTCACGAGCAGTACTTC. It codes for CASSSPGTSGSHEQYF.

This clonotype was detected a few times. The rearrangement joins TRBV28 to TRBJ1-1; D might be TRBD1 (5 bases). Looked up from germline, CDR1 is MDHEN and CDR2 is SYDVKM. Trimming removed 5 bases at V and 4 bases at J, with 17 bases between. The CDR3 sequence is 15 residues long. Here the CDR3 reads CASSPTRGGSTEAFF. CDR3 bases: TGTGCCAGCAGTCCAACTCGGGGGGGTTCCACTGAAGCTTTCTTT. The variable domain in full, completed from reference TRBV28 and TRBJ1-1, reads DVKVTQSSRYLVKRTGEKVFLECVQDMDHENMFWYRQDPGLGLRLIYFSYDVKMKEKGDIPEGYSVSREKKERFSLILESASTNQTSMYLCASSPTRGGSTEAFFGQGTRLTVV.

This clonotype has only a few counts. The rearrangement joins TRBV5-4 to TRBJ2-5; tentatively, D is TRBD1 (6 bases). The ends were cut back, 3 bases at V and 3 bases at J, with 15 bases in the middle. CDR1 and CDR2 from the germline V gene are SGHNT and YYREEE (reference sequence). CDR3 length: 15 amino acids. CDR3 bases: TGTGCCAGCAGCTGGATGGGGGACACCGAAGAGACCCAGTACTTC. Amino acid sequence: CASSWMGDTEETQYF.

Only a few counts were recorded for this clonotype. This chain connects TRBV12-3 or TRBV12-4 to TRBJ2-4, with D perhaps TRBD2 (5 bases). V lost 3 bases and J 1 base, leaving 16 bases between the germline ends. This CDR3 contains 17 residues. The CDR3 sequence is CASSLTGWRGAKNIQYF. CDR3 in DNA: TGTGCCAGCAGTTTGACGGGGTGGCGTGGTGCCAAAAACATTCAGTACTTC.

J is TRBJ1-1 and V is TRBV12-3 or TRBV12-4; no firm D call. The CDR3 sequence is 12 residues long. V was trimmed by 7 bases and J by 3 bases, leaving 9 bases between them. The chain's CDR3 is CASTLTYTEAFF. The CDR3 coding sequence is TGTGCCAGCACCTTGACATACACTGAAGCTTTCTTT.

This clonotype was observed at least ten times. The chain carries TRBV9 and TRBJ1-4; TRBD1 matches at 8 bases. After removal of 0 bases from V and 8 bases from J, the junction contained 3 bases not matched to a gene. Looked up from germline, CDR1 is SGDLS and CDR2 is YYNGEE. The CDR3 spans 14 residues. CDR3 in amino acids: CASSVGTGGEKLFF. The CDR3 DNA reads as TGTGCCAGCAGCGTAGGCACAGGGGGAGAAAAACTGTTTTTT.

This sequence joins TRBV30 and TRBJ2-7, with a weak D call TRBD1 (6 bases). V lost 0 bases and J lost 2, with 14 bases in between. The length of the CDR3 is 15 residues. Per the germline V gene, CDR1 is GTSNPN and CDR2 is SVGIG (reference sequence). The CDR3 reads CAWSVPGRGTYEQYF. CDR3 DNA sequence: TGTGCCTGGAGTGTACCGGGCAGGGGTACCTACGAGCAGTACTTC. Filled out from reference TRBV30 and TRBJ2-7, the complete variable domain reads SQTIHQWPATLVQPVGSPLSLECTVEGTSNPNLYWYRQAAGRGLQLLFYSVGIGQISSEVPQNLSASRPQDRQFILSSKKLLLSDSGFYLCAWSVPGRGTYEQYFGPGTRLTVT.

The chain couples TRBV28 to TRBJ2-5; tentatively, D is TRBD2 (6 bases). There are 15 residues in the CDR3. Trimming pared 1 base from V and 5 bases from J, leaving 14 bases between. In germline, CDR1 is MDHEN, CDR2 SYDVKM. Here the CDR3 DNA reads TGTGCCAGCAGTTTATCCGGCCAGGCGGGGGAGACCCAGTACTTC. It yields the protein CASSLSGQAGETQYF.

This clonotype was counted between two and nine times. This chain joins TRBV5-1 and TRBJ2-2; TRBD2 aligns across 9 bases. This CDR3 comprises 16 residues. Germline trimming cut 4 bases from V and 4 bases from J; bases unmatched to any gene: 8. The germline CDR1 and CDR2 sequences are SGHRS and YFSETQ. As DNA, the CDR3 is TGCGCCAGCAGCAGATCGGGACTAGCCACCACCGGGGAGCTGTTTTTT. Translated, it gives CASSRSGLATTGELFF. Combining the CDR3 with reference TRBV5-1 and TRBJ2-2 gives the whole variable domain KAGVTQTPRYLIKTRGQQVTLSCSPISGHRSVSWYQQTPGQGLQFLFEYFSETQRNKGNFPGRFSGRQFSNSRSEMNVSTLELGDSALYLCASSRSGLATTGELFFGEGSRLTVL.

The chain couples TRBV20-1 to TRBJ2-5, with D possibly TRBD1 on 5 matching bases. The V end lost 5 bases, the J end lost 4 bases, and 17 bases lay between the germline ends. The germline V gene encodes CDR1 DFQATT and CDR2 SNEGSKA (reference sequence). The CDR3 sequence is 14 residues long. The CDR3 bases are TGCAGTGCTTCCGGCCCAGGGTCGGGAGAGACCCAGTACTTC. Protein: CSASGPGSGETQYF.

This clonotype has a handful of counts. The chain links TRBV4-1 to TRBJ2-1, with D possibly matching TRBD1 (5 bases). This CDR3 is 16 amino acids long. Germline V gene sequence: CDR1 MGHRA, CDR2 YSYEKL. The ends were cut back, 5 bases at V and 0 bases at J, with 14 bases in the middle. CDR3 DNA sequence: TGCGCCAGCAGCGGACGACAGTCGAGCTCCTACAATGAGCAGTTCTTC. It is translated as CASSGRQSSSYNEQFF.

The chain carries TRBV9 and TRBJ2-1; D remains ambiguous. Trimming took off 0 bases at V and 4 bases at J, with 14 bases between the two ends. Germline CDR1 SGDLS, CDR2 YYNGEE. CDR3 length: 16 amino acids. This chain's CDR3 is CASSVGGLDLYNEQFF. In nucleotides, the CDR3 is TGTGCCAGCAGCGTAGGTGGTCTTGACTTATACAATGAGCAGTTCTTC.